Described below is a single T cell receptor beta chain sequence and its context. Its antigen remains unidentified. This specimen includes other DNA sequences encoding the same CDR3. This entry is derived from a study of beta chain features in type 1 diabetes. For the study at large: Age, gender and cell yields were alike across patients and healthy donors.

All of the isolated RNA was reverse transcribed, so expressed TCRB transcripts were sequenced. Method: immunoSEQ multiplex PCR; TCRdb's copy keeps in-frame clones and lacks some. The sample lists fewer than 350,000 clones; about 15% were seen once. Study outcomes and limitations: Naive, central memory and Treg TCRB repertoires seemed to resemble each other more closely in patients than they did in healthy donors. In all four CD4+ subsets, TCRB CDR3 length was significantly, moderately reduced in type 1 diabetes. Reduced insertions and increased deletions marked VDJ junctions in type 1 diabetes patients. Although PCR might favor shorter templates, it would do so equally in patients and controls.

The sequence was obtained from a young man with type 1 diabetes. Sequenced input: naive CD4+ T cells from blood.

CDR3 nucleotide sequence: TGCGCCAGCAGCTTGGGGGAGAACTATGGCTACACCTTC. Amino acids: CASSLGENYGYTF. V and J are TRBV5-1 and TRBJ1-2; unclear D gene. CDR3 size: 13 residues. V gave up 0 bases and J gave up 2 bases, with 5 bases separating them. Germline V gives CDR1 SGHRS, CDR2 YFSETQ.